A selection of T cell receptor beta chains follows, all from one sample in a study of yellow fever vaccine responses in identical twins. MiXCR, run by TCRdb on the RT-PCR reads, gives a single entry per CDR3 protein. The data contain about 34,000 distinct CDR3 sequences, roughly 60% of them singletons. Sequenced here: T cells from blood (PBMCs), unsorted or a sorted subset (not recorded which), sampled before or after yellow fever vaccination (not recorded which). The receptors here all came from a woman under 30 who received the yellow fever vaccine. Each CDR3 is given with its conserved first and last residue. The D gene is left open where the match is weak. Not every row has a clone size; where given, it reads once, few, many or a size class.

D	size	V	J	DNA	CDR3
NA	NA	TRBV18	TRBJ2-5	TGTGCCAGCTCACCAACCTTAGTAGTCCAAGAGACCCAGTACTTC	CASSPTLVVQETQYF
NA	NA	TRBV13	TRBJ2-3	TGTGCCAGCTTTGACAGCACGAAGGATACGCAGTATTTT	CASFDSTKDTQYF
NA	few	TRBV11-2	TRBJ1-1	TGTGCCAGCAGCTTAGAGAGTGCCCTCACCACTGAAGCTTTCTTT	CASSLESALTTEAFF
TRBD1	few	TRBV2	TRBJ1-1	TGTGCCAGCAGAGGACAGGGTTCAGGCACTGAAGCTTTCTTT	CASRGQGSGTEAFF
TRBD2	NA	TRBV6-1	TRBJ2-7	TGTGCCAGCACCAGACTAGCGGGAGGGCGGTCCTACGAGCAGTACTTC	CASTRLAGGRSYEQYF
NA	NA	TRBV5-4	TRBJ2-5	TGTGCCAGCAGCTTGCCTAGACAAGAGACCCAGTACTTC	CASSLPRQETQYF
NA	NA	TRBV29-1	TRBJ1-1	TGCAGCGTCGCCCGTATGGGGGACACTGAAGCTTTCTTT	CSVARMGDTEAFF
NA	NA	TRBV10-1	TRBJ2-2	TGCGCCAGCAGCCCCGCGGACACCTCCGGGGAGCTGTTTTTT	CASSPADTSGELFF
NA	few	TRBV4-1	TRBJ2-3	TGCGCCAGCAGCCTACAGATGCCTACAGATACGCAGTATTTT	CASSLQMPTDTQYF
NA	few	TRBV29-1	TRBJ1-1	TGCAGCGTTGTCAGGTTGGGGCCACCAAAGCCCGGTGAAGCTTTCTTT	CSVVRLGPPKPGEAFF
TRBD1	NA	TRBV20-1	TRBJ1-5	TGCAGTGCTAGCCCGACAGGGGGCCCTCAGCCCCAGCATTTT	CSASPTGGPQPQHF
NA	few	TRBV7-3	TRBJ2-7	TGTGCCAGCAGCTTAGACGGACGGAGCTCCTACGAGCAGTACTTC	CASSLDGRSSYEQYF
NA	NA	TRBV6-1	TRBJ2-2	NA	CASTRGPTGELFFF
TRBD1	NA	TRBV18	TRBJ1-1	TGTGCCAGCTCACCAATCGGACAGGGGGCTGGCACTGAAGCTTTCTTT	CASSPIGQGAGTEAFF
TRBD1	NA	TRBV18	TRBJ2-1	TGTGCCAGCTCACCCCGGCAGGGGGCGGCTTTCAATGAGCAGTTCTTC	CASSPRQGAAFNEQFF
NA	NA	TRBV4-2	TRBJ2-7	TGTGCCAGCAGCCATACAGAGTACGAGCAGTACTTC	CASSHTEYEQYF
NA	NA	TRBV4-1	TRBJ1-1	TGCGCCAGCAGCCCAACAGGGCCCCTAGACACTGAAGCTTTCTTT	CASSPTGPLDTEAFF
NA	NA	TRBV29-1	TRBJ2-1	TGCAGCGTTGTGTACTACAGAGATAAGCAGTTCTTC	CSVVYYRDKQFF
NA	NA	TRBV10-1	TRBJ2-5	TGCGCCAGCAGCCGACTAGGGGCTGAGACCCAGTACTTC	CASSRLGAETQYF
NA	NA	TRBV5-1	TRBJ1-3	TGCGCCAGCAGCTCGGCCTCAGGGACCTCTGGAAACACCATATATTTT	CASSSASGTSGNTIYF
NA	NA	TRBV29-1	TRBJ1-1	TGCAGCGGTCTTGACACTATCAACACTGAAGCTTTCTTT	CSGLDTINTEAFF
NA	NA	TRBV7-9	TRBJ2-7	TGTGCCAGCAGCTTAGGGGGACGATACGAGCAGTACTTC	CASSLGGRYEQYF
TRBD2	NA	TRBV6-2/TRBV6-3	TRBJ2-3	TGTGCCAGCAGTCCGCTTCCGGGGGGAGGAACAGATACGCAGTATTTT	CASSPLPGGGTDTQYF
NA	few	TRBV4-3	TRBJ2-2	TGCGCCAGCAGCCAGCACACCGGGGAGCTGTTTTTT	CASSQHTGELFF
NA	few	TRBV24-1	TRBJ1-2	TGTGCCACCAGTGAGTCCGGGTGCGATGGCTACACCTTC	CATSESGCDGYTF
TRBD1	NA	TRBV5-1	TRBJ2-1	TGCGCCAGCAGCTTCCGGGACAGGGGGCTCAATGAGCAGTTCTTC	CASSFRDRGLNEQFF
NA	few	TRBV18	TRBJ1-4	TGTGCCAGCTCACCACCGGACTCTAATGAAAAACTGTTTTTT	CASSPPDSNEKLFF
TRBD2	once	TRBV6-2/TRBV6-3	TRBJ2-7	TGTGCCAGCAGTTACTCGACTAGCGCCTACGAGCAGTACTTC	CASSYSTSAYEQYF